The 2 T cell receptor beta chains below were found in one sample sequenced in a study of T cells after yellow fever vaccination. TCRdb re-derived calls from the 5' RACE reads in MiXCR, one entry per CDR3 protein. The sample includes some 390,000 distinct CDR3 sequences, 18% seen only once; the top ten take about a sixth. This sample comprised PBMCs, obtained before the yellow fever booster vaccination. Every receptor here comes from a man between 18 and 35 years old who received the YFV17D yellow fever vaccine.

This clonotype was counted a few times. J is TRBJ1-5 and V is TRBV6-6; TRBD1 agrees at 9 bases. The CDR3 extends over 16 amino acids. Germline loops: CDR1 MNHNY, CDR2 SVGAGI (reference sequence). V was clipped by 0 bases and J by 3 bases; unmatched bases: 3. CDR3 amino acids: CASSYSGQGNNQPQHF. The CDR3 bases are TGTGCCAGCAGTTACTCCGGACAGGGGAACAATCAGCCCCAGCATTTT.

This clonotype turned up a few times. The rearrangement uses TRBV30 and TRBJ1-1; no clear D. CDR3 length equals 13 residues. Between the trimmed V and J ends, which lost 2 bases and 1 base, there was a span of 8 bases. Germline assignment: CDR1 GTSNPN and CDR2 SVGIG (reference sequence). DNA of the CDR3: TGTGCCTGGAGTTTTACCGGGAACACTGAAGCTTTCTTT. Translating it yields CAWSFTGNTEAFF.